The sequence of this T cell receptor beta chain was determined in a study of lymphopenia after photon versus proton radiotherapy. The study, taken as a whole, reports: In patients who died, overall survival fell as post-nadir TCR diversity dropped more.

Data came from immunoSEQ multiplex PCR; TCRdb stores just in-frame clones and leaves some out. In the table there are about 160,000 clones, 75% to 90% of which are singletons. Germline CDR1 reads GTSNPN; CDR2 reads SVGIG (reference sequence). CDR3 size: 17 residues. V shed 4 bases and J 0 bases; nucleotides not matched to a gene: 7. As for this clone: The antigen is not known.

The chain carries TRBV30 and TRBJ2-6; 9 bases align to TRBD1. The source is a man in his fifties with gastric cancer. The sequencing used peripheral blood, collected from a patient treated with photon-based radiotherapy. The CDR3 DNA follows: TGTGCCTGGACCAGGACAGGGGCCGTCTCTGGGGCCAACGTCCTGACTTTC. It translates to CAWTRTGAVSGANVLTF.